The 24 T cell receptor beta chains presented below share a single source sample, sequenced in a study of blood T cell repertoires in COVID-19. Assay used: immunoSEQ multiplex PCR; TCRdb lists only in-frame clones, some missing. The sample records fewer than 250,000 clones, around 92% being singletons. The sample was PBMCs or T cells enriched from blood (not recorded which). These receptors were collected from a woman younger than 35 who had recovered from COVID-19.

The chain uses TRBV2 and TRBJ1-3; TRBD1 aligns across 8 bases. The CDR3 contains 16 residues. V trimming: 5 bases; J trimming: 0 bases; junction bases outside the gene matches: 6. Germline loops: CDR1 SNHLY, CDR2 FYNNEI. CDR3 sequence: CASSLDRAFSGNTIYF. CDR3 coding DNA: TGTGCCAGCAGTTTGGACAGGGCCTTCTCTGGAAACACCATATATTTT.

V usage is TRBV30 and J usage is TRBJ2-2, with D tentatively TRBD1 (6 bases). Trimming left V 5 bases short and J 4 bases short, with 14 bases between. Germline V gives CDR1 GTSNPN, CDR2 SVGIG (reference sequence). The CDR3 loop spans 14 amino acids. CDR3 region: CAWQLGQFTGELFF. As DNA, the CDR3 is TGTGCCTGGCAACTAGGACAGTTCACCGGGGAGCTGTTTTTT.

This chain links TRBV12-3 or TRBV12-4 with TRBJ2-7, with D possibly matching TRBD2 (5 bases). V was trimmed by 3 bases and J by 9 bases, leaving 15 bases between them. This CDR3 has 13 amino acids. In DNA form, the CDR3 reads TGTGCCAGCAGTTTCGGGAAGGAACCCCGGCAGTACTTC. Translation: CASSFGKEPRQYF.

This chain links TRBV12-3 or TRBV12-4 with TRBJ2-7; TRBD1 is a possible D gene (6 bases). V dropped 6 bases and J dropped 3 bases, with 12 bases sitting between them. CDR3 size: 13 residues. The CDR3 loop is CASSEDRNYEQYF. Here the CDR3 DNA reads TGTGCCAGCAGCGAGGACAGAAACTACGAGCAGTACTTC.

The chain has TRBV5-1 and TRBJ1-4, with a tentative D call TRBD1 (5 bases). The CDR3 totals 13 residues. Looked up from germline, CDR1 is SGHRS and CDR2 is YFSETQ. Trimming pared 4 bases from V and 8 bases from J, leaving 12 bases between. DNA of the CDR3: TGCGCCAGCAGCCGCGGGACTGGCGAAAAACTGTTTTTT. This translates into CASSRGTGEKLFF.

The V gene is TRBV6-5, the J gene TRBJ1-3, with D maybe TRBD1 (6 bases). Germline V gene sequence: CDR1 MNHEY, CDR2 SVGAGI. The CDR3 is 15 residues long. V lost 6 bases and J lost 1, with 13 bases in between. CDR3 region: CASSRGGGSGNTIYF. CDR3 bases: TGTGCCAGCAGCCGAGGGGGGGGGTCTGGAAACACCATATATTTT.

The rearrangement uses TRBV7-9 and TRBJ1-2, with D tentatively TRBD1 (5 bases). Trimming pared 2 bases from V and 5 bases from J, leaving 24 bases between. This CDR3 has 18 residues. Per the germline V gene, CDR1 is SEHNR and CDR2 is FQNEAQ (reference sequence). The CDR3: CASSLKFGLLWGVYGYTF. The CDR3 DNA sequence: TGTGCCAGCAGCTTAAAGTTCGGGCTCCTATGGGGGGTATATGGCTACACCTTC.

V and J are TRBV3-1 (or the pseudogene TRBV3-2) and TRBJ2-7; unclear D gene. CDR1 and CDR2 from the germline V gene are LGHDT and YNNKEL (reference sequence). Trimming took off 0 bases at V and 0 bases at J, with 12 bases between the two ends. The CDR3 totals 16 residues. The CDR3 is CASSQDVYRSSYEQYF. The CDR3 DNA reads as TGTGCCAGCAGCCAAGATGTCTACCGGAGCTCCTACGAGCAGTACTTC.

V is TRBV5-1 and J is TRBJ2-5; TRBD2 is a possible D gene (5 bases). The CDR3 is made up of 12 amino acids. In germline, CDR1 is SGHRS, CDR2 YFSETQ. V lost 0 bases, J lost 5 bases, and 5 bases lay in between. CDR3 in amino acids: CASSLGRETQYF. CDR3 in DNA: TGCGCCAGCAGCTTGGGGAGGGAGACCCAGTACTTC.

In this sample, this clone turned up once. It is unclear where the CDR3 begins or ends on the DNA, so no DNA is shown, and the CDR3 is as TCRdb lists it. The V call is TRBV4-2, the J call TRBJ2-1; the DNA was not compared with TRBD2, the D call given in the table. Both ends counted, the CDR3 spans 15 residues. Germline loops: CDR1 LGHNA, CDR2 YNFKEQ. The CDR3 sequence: CASSQEVVGGGSEFF.

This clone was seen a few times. DNA for the CDR3: TGTGCCAGCAGCCGAAATGGGCCGAGTCAGAATTCACCCCTCCACTTT. It codes for CASSRNGPSQNSPLHF. The V call is TRBV27, the J call TRBJ1-6; D gene unclear. Trimming cost V 6 bases and J 7 bases, with 19 bases left between them. Germline-derived CDR1 and CDR2 are MNHEY and SMNVEV (reference sequence). The CDR3 loop spans 16 amino acids.

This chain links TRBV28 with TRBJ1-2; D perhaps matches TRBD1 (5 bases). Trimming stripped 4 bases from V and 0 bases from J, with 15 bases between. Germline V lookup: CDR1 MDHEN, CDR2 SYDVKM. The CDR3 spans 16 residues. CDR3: CASSWGVIRSNYGYTF. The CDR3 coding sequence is TGTGCCAGCAGTTGGGGGGTGATCAGGTCTAACTATGGCTACACCTTC.

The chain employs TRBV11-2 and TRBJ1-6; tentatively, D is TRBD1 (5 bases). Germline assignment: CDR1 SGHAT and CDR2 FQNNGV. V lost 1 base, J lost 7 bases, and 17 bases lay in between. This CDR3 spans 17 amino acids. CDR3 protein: CASSLGGRGPGNSPLHF. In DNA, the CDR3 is TGTGCCAGCAGCTTAGGAGGGAGGGGACCGGGGAATTCACCCCTCCACTTT. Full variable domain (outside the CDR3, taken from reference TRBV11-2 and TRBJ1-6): EAGVAQSPRYKIIEKRQSVAFWCNPISGHATLYWYQQILGQGPKLLIQFQNNGVVDDSQLPKDRFSAERLKGVDSTLKIQPAKLEDSAVYLCASSLGGRGPGNSPLHFGNGTRLTVT.

The DNA for the CDR3 is TGCGCCAGCAGCTTGGGGGCTAGCGGGGGTGGAAACATTCAGTACTTC. Its protein product is CASSLGASGGGNIQYF. The chain has TRBV5-1 and TRBJ2-4; 10 bases are shared with TRBD2. The germline CDR1 and CDR2 sequences are SGHRS and YFSETQ. Trimming at V came to 0 bases and at J to 6 bases, leaving 6 bases not matched to a gene. The CDR3 spans 16 residues.

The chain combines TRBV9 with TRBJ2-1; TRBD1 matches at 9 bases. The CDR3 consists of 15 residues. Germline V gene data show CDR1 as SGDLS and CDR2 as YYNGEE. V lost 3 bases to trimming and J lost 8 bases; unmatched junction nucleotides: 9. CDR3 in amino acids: CASSAGGQGEYEQFF. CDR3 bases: TGTGCCAGCAGCGCCGGGGGACAGGGTGAATATGAGCAGTTCTTC.

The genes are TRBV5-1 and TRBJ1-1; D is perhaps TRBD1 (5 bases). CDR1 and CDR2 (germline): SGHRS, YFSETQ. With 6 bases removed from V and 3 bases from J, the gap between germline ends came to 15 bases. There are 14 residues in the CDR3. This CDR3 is CASKLGGEDTEAFF. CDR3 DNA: TGCGCCAGCAAACTCGGAGGGGAGGACACTGAAGCTTTCTTT.

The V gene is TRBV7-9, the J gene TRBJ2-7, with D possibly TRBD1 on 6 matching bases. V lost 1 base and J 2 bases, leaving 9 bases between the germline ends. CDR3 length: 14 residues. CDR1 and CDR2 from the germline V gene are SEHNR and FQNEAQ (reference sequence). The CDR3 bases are TGTGCCAGCAGCTTAGAACAGGGTCCCTACGAGCAGTACTTC. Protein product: CASSLEQGPYEQYF.

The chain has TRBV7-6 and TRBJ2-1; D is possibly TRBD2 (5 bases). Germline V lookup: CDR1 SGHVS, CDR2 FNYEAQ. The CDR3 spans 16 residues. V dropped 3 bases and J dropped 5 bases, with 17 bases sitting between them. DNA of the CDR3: TGTGCCAGCAGCTTGGTCTTAGGACTGGGAGACAATGAGCAGTTCTTC. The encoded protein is CASSLVLGLGDNEQFF.

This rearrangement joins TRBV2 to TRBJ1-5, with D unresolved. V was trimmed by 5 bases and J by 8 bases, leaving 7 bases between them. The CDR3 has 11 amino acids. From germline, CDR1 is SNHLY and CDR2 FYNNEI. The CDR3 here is CASSLTEPQHF. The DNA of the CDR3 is TGTGCCAGCAGTCTGACTGAGCCCCAGCATTTT.

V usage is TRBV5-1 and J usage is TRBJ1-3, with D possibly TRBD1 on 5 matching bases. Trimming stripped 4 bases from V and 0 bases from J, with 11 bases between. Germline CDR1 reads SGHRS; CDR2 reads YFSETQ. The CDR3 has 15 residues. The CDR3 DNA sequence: TGCGCCAGCAGCACTGACAGTTCCTCTGGAAACACCATATATTTT. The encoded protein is CASSTDSSSGNTIYF.

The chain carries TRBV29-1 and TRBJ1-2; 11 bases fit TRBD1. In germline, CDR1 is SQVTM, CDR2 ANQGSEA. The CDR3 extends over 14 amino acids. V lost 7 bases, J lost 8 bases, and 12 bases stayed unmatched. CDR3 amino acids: CSASPGQGVGGYTF. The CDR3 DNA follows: TGCAGCGCTTCGCCGGGACAGGGGGTTGGGGGCTACACCTTC.

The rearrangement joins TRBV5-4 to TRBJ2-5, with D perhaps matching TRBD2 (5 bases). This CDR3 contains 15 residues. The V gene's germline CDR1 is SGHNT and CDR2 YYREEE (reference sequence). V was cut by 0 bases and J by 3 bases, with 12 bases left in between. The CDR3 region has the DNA TGTGCCAGCAGCTTGGCCGGGTGGGGAGAAGAGACCCAGTACTTC. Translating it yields CASSLAGWGEETQYF.

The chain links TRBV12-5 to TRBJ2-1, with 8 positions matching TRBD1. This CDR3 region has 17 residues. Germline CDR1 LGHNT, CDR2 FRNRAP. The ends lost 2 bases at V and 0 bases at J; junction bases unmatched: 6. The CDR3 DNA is TGTGCTAGTGGTTTGCCACCCGGGACAGGCTCCTACAATGAGCAGTTCTTC. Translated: CASGLPPGTGSYNEQFF.

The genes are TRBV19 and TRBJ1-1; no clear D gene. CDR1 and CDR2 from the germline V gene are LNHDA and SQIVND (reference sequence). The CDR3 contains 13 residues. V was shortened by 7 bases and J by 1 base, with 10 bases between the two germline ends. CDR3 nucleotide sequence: TGTGCCAGTATTAGACACCCGAACACTGAAGCTTTCTTT. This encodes CASIRHPNTEAFF. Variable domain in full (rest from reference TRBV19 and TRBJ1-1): DGGITQSPKYLFRKEGQNVTLSCEQNLNHDAMYWYRQDPGQGLRLIYYSQIVNDFQKGDIAEGYSVSREKKESFPLTVTSAQKNPTAFYLCASIRHPNTEAFFGQGTRLTVV.